This paragraph covers one T cell receptor (beta chain) sequence. The antigen is undetermined. The sample originates from a study of T cell repertoires in cytomegalovirus infection. The wider study: HLA-C-restricted CMV epitopes, recently identified, and well-studied HLA-B-restricted ones were used by the study. The public TCR beta signatures pointed to both CMV infection and matching HLA type. General study findings and limits: Carriers of CMV and the relevant HLA type were discriminated by public TCR beta frequency. Across the ex vivo response, the dominant clonotypes were HLA-C-restricted CMV-specific TCR beta clonotypes.

TCRdb recomputed calls from the reads with MiXCR, one row per CDR3 protein. This table holds some 590,000 distinct CDR3 sequences, roughly 42% found once. The material sequenced was cultured PBMCs, taken from culture after CMV antigen stimulation. This clonotype was obtained from a human donor in good health (CMV status not recorded). Some clones in this sample may be carry-over from other donors' samples.

The CDR3 nucleotides are TGTGCCAGCAGTGAGAGAGGGTCTGGGGCCAACGTCCTGACTTTC. This encodes CASSERGSGANVLTF. This chain connects TRBV27 to TRBJ2-6, with D possibly TRBD2 on 5 matching bases. There are 15 residues in the CDR3. Germline V gene lookup returns CDR1 MNHEY and CDR2 SMNVEV (reference sequence). V gave up 5 bases and J gave up 1 base, with 9 bases separating them.